The clone carrying this T cell receptor (beta chain) was seen ten or more times. TCR beta CDR3 regions were amplified from RNA. The HTBI primer set served for first-round RT-PCR of the TCR CDR3. Each CDR3 protein gets one entry after TCRdb re-called the multiplex PCR reads with MiXCR. The sample consists of about 180,000 distinct CDR3 sequences, about a tenth of them appearing once. The sample comes from a study of T cells in Graves' hyperthyroidism and ophthalmopathy. This CDR3 has 13 residues. After removal of 4 bases from V and 8 bases from J, the junction contained 6 bases not matched to a gene. Germline CDR1 MNHNS, CDR2 SASEGT.

The sequenced sample was blood. This TCR was sampled from a woman between 18 and 29 years old with Graves' hyperthyroidism that later progressed to Graves' ophthalmopathy. This chain uses TRBV6-1 with TRBJ1-2; the match to TRBD1 covers 8 bases. CDR3 in DNA: TGTGCCAGCAGTGGACAGGGGATGGGCGGCTACACCTTC. Translated: CASSGQGMGGYTF.